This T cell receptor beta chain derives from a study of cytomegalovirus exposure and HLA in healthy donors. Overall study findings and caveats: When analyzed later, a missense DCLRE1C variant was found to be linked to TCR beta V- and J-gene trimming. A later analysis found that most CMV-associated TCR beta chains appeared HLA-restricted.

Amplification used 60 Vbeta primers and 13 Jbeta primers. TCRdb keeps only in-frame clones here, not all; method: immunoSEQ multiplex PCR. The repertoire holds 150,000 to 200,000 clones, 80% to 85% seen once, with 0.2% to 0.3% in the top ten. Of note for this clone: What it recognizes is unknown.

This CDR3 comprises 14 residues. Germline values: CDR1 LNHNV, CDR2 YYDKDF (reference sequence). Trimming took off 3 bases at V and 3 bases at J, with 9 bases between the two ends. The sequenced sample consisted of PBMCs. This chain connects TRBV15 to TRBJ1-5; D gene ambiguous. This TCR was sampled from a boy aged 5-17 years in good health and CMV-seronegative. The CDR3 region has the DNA TGTGCCACCAGCAGGACAATCACCAATCAGCCCCAGCATTTT. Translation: CATSRTITNQPQHF.